This T cell receptor (beta chain) was retrieved from a study of response to subunit inactivated influenza vaccine. Study-wide results and caveats: Authors suggested each seasonal influenza vaccination recruits few new T cells.

TCRdb processed the RT-PCR reads anew with MiXCR; each CDR3 protein has one entry. The profile shows just over 300,000 distinct CDR3 sequences, roughly 22% of them singletons. This clonotype has just a few counts. The antigen remains unidentified. The CDR3 sequence is 12 residues long. Germline V lookup: CDR1 DFQATT, CDR2 SNEGSKA (reference sequence). Trimming took off 5 bases at V and 1 base at J, with 8 bases between the two ends. Here the sequenced sample was PBMCs from blood, taken about 20 months after vaccination. The chain carries TRBV20-1 and TRBJ2-5; tentative D call: TRBD1 (5 bases). The receptor comes from a man aged 50-75 years who received an inactivated influenza vaccine. In DNA form, the CDR3 reads TGCAGTGCTTCTAGGGGCCAAGAGACCCAGTACTTC. As protein: CSASRGQETQYF.